A selection of T cell receptor beta chains follows, all from one sample in a study of T cell responses to AZD1222 COVID-19 vaccine. Clones were sequenced by immunoSEQ multiplex PCR, and TCRdb holds only the in-frame ones, with some missing. The sample has approximately 120,000 clones, around 83% seen once. Sequences were derived from peripheral blood, sampled 28 days after the second AZD1222 dose. The receptors shown here come from an adult who received the AZD1222 COVID-19 vaccine. The CDR3 runs from the conserved cysteine through the conserved F or W. A D gene is named only where the DNA matches it firmly. The listing skips clone size in some rows; elsewhere it reads once, few, many or a size class.

CDR3 protein,CDR3 DNA,D gene,clone size,V gene,J gene
CASSRTGLISGNTIYF,TGTGCCAGCAGCCGGACAGGCCTAATCTCTGGAAACACCATATATTTT,TRBD1,once,TRBV7-2,TRBJ1-3
CASSPFENSPLHF,TGTGCCAGCAGTCCATTCGAGAATTCACCCCTCCACTTT,.,.,TRBV7-2,TRBJ1-6
CASSSHMGGGDTEAFF,TGTGCCAGCAGCTCCCATATGGGTGGCGGGGACACTGAAGCTTTCTTT,.,.,TRBV28,TRBJ1-1
CASSFPGVSPLHF,TGTGCCAGCAGCTTCCCCGGGGTTTCACCCCTCCACTTT,.,few,TRBV11-1,TRBJ1-6
CASSLNRVETQYF,TGTGCCAGCAGCTTGAACAGGGTTGAGACCCAGTACTTC,.,.,TRBV11-3,TRBJ2-5
CASNPGEQNTEAFF,TGTGCCAGTAACCCTGGAGAACAGAACACTGAAGCTTTCTTT,.,.,TRBV19,TRBJ1-1
CASSPTTGVGYTF,TGTGCCAGCAGTCCTACGACAGGGGTAGGCTACACCTTC,TRBD1,.,TRBV12-3/TRBV12-4,TRBJ1-2
CASSQARDRLKLSNEKLFF,TGTGCCAGCAGCCAAGCCCGGGACAGGCTTAAGTTAAGCAATGAAAAACTGTTTTTT,TRBD1,.,TRBV3-1/TRBV3-2,TRBJ1-4
CAINDRVDTEAFF,TGTGCCATCAACGACAGGGTGGACACTGAAGCTTTCTTT,TRBD1,.,TRBV10-3,TRBJ1-1
CASSLDYWLAGGHNEQFF,TGTGCCAGCAGCTTAGATTATTGGCTAGCGGGGGGACACAATGAGCAGTTCTTC,TRBD2,.,TRBV11-3,TRBJ2-1
CATSPGRTNQPQHF,TGTGCCACCAGCCCGGGACGGACAAATCAGCCCCAGCATTTT,.,once,TRBV15,TRBJ1-5
CASSYTQTSPGRRAEQYF,TGTGCCAGCAGTTACACCCAGACGTCACCGGGACGTCGAGCCGAGCAGTACTTC,.,.,TRBV6-2/TRBV6-3,TRBJ2-7
CAWSVQGRGPGQPQHF,TGTGCCTGGAGTGTACAGGGTAGGGGGCCCGGTCAGCCCCAGCATTTT,TRBD1,.,TRBV30,TRBJ1-5
CASSYGNQPQHF,TGTGCCAGCAGTTATGGGAATCAGCCCCAGCATTTT,.,.,TRBV6-2/TRBV6-3,TRBJ1-5
CASSAGSQNTEAFF,TGCGCCAGCAGCGCAGGGAGTCAGAACACTGAAGCTTTCTTT,.,.,TRBV10-1,TRBJ1-1
CASGEDSLDSPLHF,TGTGCCAGCGGGGAAGACAGTTTAGATTCACCCCTCCACTTT,.,.,TRBV12-1,TRBJ1-6
CASSQPENEQFF,TGCGCCAGCAGTCAACCGGAAAATGAGCAGTTCTTC,.,.,TRBV23-1,TRBJ2-1
CAILGTGYTF,TGTGCCATCCTAGGAACTGGCTACACCTTC,.,.,TRBV28,TRBJ1-2
CAWSVSPAGGRTYEQYF,TGTGCCTGGAGTGTAAGTCCGGCGGGGGGTCGAACCTACGAGCAGTACTTC,TRBD2,.,TRBV30,TRBJ2-7
CASTHGEGRLGNQPQHF,TGTGCCAGTACCCACGGGGAGGGGCGCTTGGGCAATCAGCCCCAGCATTTT,.,.,TRBV19,TRBJ1-5
CASSLRQGAVIGYTF,TGTGCCAGCAGCTTAAGACAGGGGGCGGTGATAGGCTACACCTTC,TRBD1,.,TRBV7-8,TRBJ1-2
CASSSPGTGARGSGYTF,TGTGCCAGCAGCTCTCCCGGGACAGGGGCCAGGGGGAGCGGCTACACCTTC,TRBD1,.,TRBV7-2,TRBJ1-2
CASSLEDTYGYTF,TGCGCCAGCAGCTTGGAGGACACCTATGGCTACACCTTC,.,.,TRBV5-1,TRBJ1-2
CASVTGARGEQYF,TGTGCCAGCGTCACCGGGGCGCGGGGAGAGCAGTACTTC,.,once,TRBV21-1,TRBJ2-7
CASSSGGKETQYF,TGTGCCAGCAGCTCAGGGGGCAAAGAGACCCAGTACTTC,TRBD1,.,TRBV7-2,TRBJ2-5
CASSYQSGGAEKLFF,TGTGCCAGCAGTTACCAGAGTGGGGGCGCCGAAAAACTGTTTTTT,.,.,TRBV6-5,TRBJ1-4
CAWSVKGIGDQPQHF,TGTGCCTGGAGTGTAAAGGGGATCGGTGATCAGCCCCAGCATTTT,.,few,TRBV30,TRBJ1-5
CASSDSEVSKRFF,TGTGCCAGCTCTGACAGTGAGGTCAGTAAGAGGTTCTTC,.,.,TRBV18,TRBJ2-1
CASTGRISTDTQYF,TGTGCCAGCACGGGACGGATTAGCACAGATACGCAGTATTTT,.,.,TRBV7-2,TRBJ2-3
CASTPSTRGGELFF,TGTGCCAGCACCCCAAGTACCAGAGGAGGGGAGCTGTTTTTT,.,.,TRBV2,TRBJ2-2
CASSLSGQVFF,TGTGCCAGCAGCTTGTCGGGACAGGTGTTCTTC,TRBD1,.,TRBV5-4,TRBJ2-1
CATSDLRGVSNTGELFF,TGTGCCACCAGTGATTTGAGGGGGGTCTCAAACACCGGGGAGCTGTTTTTT,.,few,TRBV24-1,TRBJ2-2
CASMPPTGQGAGNIQYF,TGTGCCAGCATGCCTCCGACCGGACAGGGGGCAGGAAACATTCAGTACTTC,TRBD1,.,TRBV27,TRBJ2-4
CASSPRDEHSPLHF,TGTGCCAGCTCACCCAGGGATGAGCATTCACCCCTCCACTTT,.,.,TRBV18,TRBJ1-6
CASSQERIRDYEQYF,TGCGCCAGCAGCCAAGAGCGCATCAGGGACTACGAGCAGTACTTC,.,.,TRBV4-1,TRBJ2-7
CASSPPGTYSQHF,TGTGCCAGCAGTCCCCCCGGGACCTACAGCCAGCATTTT,.,.,TRBV28,TRBJ1-5
CASSLGTAVNTIYF,TGTGCCAGCTCCCTGGGGACAGCGGTGAACACCATATATTTT,TRBD1,.,TRBV18,TRBJ1-3
CASKSGGWGYTF,TGTGCCAGCAAGTCGGGGGGTTGGGGCTACACCTTC,.,.,TRBV2,TRBJ1-2
CAWRPGQGLYEQYF,TGTGCCTGGAGACCGGGACAGGGCCTGTACGAGCAGTACTTC,TRBD1,.,TRBV30,TRBJ2-7
CASRQGKTQYF,TGTGCCTCCAGACAGGGGAAAACCCAGTACTTC,TRBD1,.,TRBV6-5,TRBJ2-5
CASSQGLAAGELFF,TGTGCCAGCAGCCAAGGACTAGCGGCCGGGGAGCTGTTTTTT,TRBD2,.,TRBV4-2,TRBJ2-2
CASSTGTTPYEQYF,TGTGCCAGCAGTACCGGGACAACTCCCTACGAGCAGTACTTC,.,.,TRBV6-5,TRBJ2-7
CASSAVEANYGYTF,TGTGCCAGCAGTGCGGTCGAAGCTAACTATGGCTACACCTTC,.,.,TRBV2,TRBJ1-2
CASSEIGTDTQYF,TGTGCCAGCAGTGAAATAGGCACAGATACGCAGTATTTT,.,.,TRBV2,TRBJ2-3
CASIGPSVGGSYEQYF,TGTGCCAGCATAGGTCCCTCCGTCGGGGGGTCCTACGAGCAGTACTTC,TRBD2,once,TRBV5-6,TRBJ2-7
CASSEGWGTQPQHF,TGTGCCAGCAGTGAAGGGTGGGGGACTCAGCCCCAGCATTTT,.,.,TRBV6-1,TRBJ1-5